This T cell receptor (beta chain) was observed in a study of lymphopenia after photon versus proton radiotherapy (dated by TCRdb to the late 2010s). Looking at the study overall: Photon and proton radiation therapy were compared by the study for their immunological effects in patients with gastrointestinal tumors who developed high-grade lymphopenia. The approximately 20 patients in the cohort had gastrointestinal tumors, were treated with either photon or proton therapy, and subsequently developed lymphopenia. The goal of the study was to describe how the two radiation modalities differ in their effects on the immune system. The paper as a whole reports these results and caveats: After the lymphocyte count nadir, photon-treated repertoires showed oligoclonal expansion, especially of CD8+ Temra cells, which drove the drop in diversity. Across the cohort, among patients who died, a greater drop in TCR diversity after the nadir was inversely correlated with overall survival time. The survival association was assessed only in patients who died, and the authors presented better survival with proton therapy as a possibility rather than a demonstrated result. Relative stability during treatment was observed in proton-treated patients, whereas loss of naive T cells and TCR diversity and gain of effector/memory populations were observed in photon-treated patients.

V loses 2 bases of germline sequence and J loses 0 bases, and the interval between the two ends is 11 bases. The cysteine opens and the phenylalanine closes a CDR3 of 15 amino acids. The sequence is cut down to CDR3 DNA, 45 bases in frame from base 1. The germline V gene provides CDR1 SGHRS and CDR2 YFSETQ. As to this clone: Its antigen is currently not known. Base qualities are not at hand, and no much larger clone is one base apart.

The receptor library was made with the immunoSEQ multiplex PCR assay. Deep sequencing of rearranged TCR beta loci, alongside multiparametric flow cytometry, was used to profile T cell repertoires. This immuneACCESS table, as held by TCRdb, lists in-frame sequences with V and J called but not all clones. Of the missing ones, under half trace to an unresolved V gene in checked studies; the others have no known cause. The sample table contains over 25,000 clones; only one count was recorded for approximately 86% of them. In total, the top ten clones hold about 53% of the sample. The specimen comprised peripheral blood, sampled from a patient treated with proton-based radiotherapy. Recombination joined TRBV5-1 with TRBJ1-1; matching of 5 bases hints at TRBD1 as the D gene. This receptor was obtained from a woman aged 55 to 70 with cholangiocarcinoma. Some clones in this sample may be carry-over from other donors' samples. The CDR3 sequence is CASSFVSGMNTEAFF. The DNA reads TGCGCCAGCAGCTTCGTTTCAGGGATGAACACTGAAGCTTTCTTT.